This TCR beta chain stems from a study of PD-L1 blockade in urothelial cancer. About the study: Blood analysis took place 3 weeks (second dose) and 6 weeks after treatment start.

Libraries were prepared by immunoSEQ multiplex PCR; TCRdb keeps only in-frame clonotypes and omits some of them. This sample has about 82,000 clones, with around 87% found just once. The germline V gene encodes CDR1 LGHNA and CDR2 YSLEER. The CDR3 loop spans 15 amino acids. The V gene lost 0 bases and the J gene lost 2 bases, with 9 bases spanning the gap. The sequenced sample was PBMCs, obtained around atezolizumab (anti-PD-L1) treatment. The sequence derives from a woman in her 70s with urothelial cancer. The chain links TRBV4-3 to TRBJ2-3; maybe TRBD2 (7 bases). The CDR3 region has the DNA TGCGCCAGCAGCCAAGACGGGGGGCCCACAGATACGCAGTATTTT. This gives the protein CASSQDGGPTDTQYF.